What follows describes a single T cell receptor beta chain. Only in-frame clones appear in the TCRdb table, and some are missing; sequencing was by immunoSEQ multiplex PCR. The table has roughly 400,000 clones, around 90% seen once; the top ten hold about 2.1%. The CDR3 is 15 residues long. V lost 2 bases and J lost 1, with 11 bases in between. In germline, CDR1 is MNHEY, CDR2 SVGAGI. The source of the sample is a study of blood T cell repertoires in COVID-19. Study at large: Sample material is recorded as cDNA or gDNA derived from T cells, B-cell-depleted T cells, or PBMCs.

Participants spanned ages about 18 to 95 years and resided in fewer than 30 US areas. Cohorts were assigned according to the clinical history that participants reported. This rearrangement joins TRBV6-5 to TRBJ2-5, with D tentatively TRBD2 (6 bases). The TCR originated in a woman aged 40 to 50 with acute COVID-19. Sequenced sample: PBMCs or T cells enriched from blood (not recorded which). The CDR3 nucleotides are TGTGCCAGCAGTTACGGTAGGGACTCCCAAGAGACCCAGTACTTC. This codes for CASSYGRDSQETQYF.